Sequencing of this T cell receptor (beta chain) was carried out in a study of shared clonotypes between healthy human individuals (dated by TCRdb to about 2020). General notes on the study: A few men and two women, aged 18 to 49 years, made up the cohort. The study deeply sequenced blood TCR repertoires of several healthy adults to estimate repertoire size and the extent of clonotype sharing between individuals. Different laboratories and diverse techniques were used to prepare libraries and sequence TCR repertoires, to increase sequencing depth and limit assay-specific biases. For each donor, CD4 naive and CD4 memory were each run on three plates, CD8 naive on two plates, and CD8 memory on one plate. Each donor's leukapheresis produced roughly between about 0.8 and 8.9 billion PBMCs.

In the case of this clone: No antigen is known for it. The junction shows a germline mismatch at one end, possibly a read error.

For the CD8 naive samples, CD45RO-negative cells were positively selected for CCR7, yielding a CD45RA+CCR7+ population from which TemRA cells were excluded. Healthy HIV-negative adults with no recently reported acute infections or vaccinations were included as donors. All donors were Caucasian adults living in Nashville, Tennessee, USA. Blood was collected by leukapheresis, and PBMCs were isolated by Ficoll-Histopaque density gradient centrifugation and then cryopreserved in liquid nitrogen vapor phase. Analytical flow cytometry was used to check the purity and quantity of every magnetically sorted T cell population. Each sorted fraction had its genomic DNA isolated and then quantified by UV absorbance on a Nanodrop 2000c. Using the deep immunoSEQ assay, TCR CDR3 regions were amplified from genomic DNA by multiplex PCR. Extracted genomic DNA from each cell subset was spread evenly across all wells of several immunoSEQ 96-well plates, with each plate serving as a replicate. Each replicate PCR for sorted subsets received around 200 ng genomic DNA, equal to about 30,000 T cell genomes. Purified libraries were measured with a Qubit 3.0 fluorometer, size-checked on a Bioanalyzer 2100, and measured again with the KAPA Library Quantification kit. A separate single-read 150-cycle Illumina NextSeq 550 flow cell was used to sequence each immunoSEQ 96-well plate. The original methods were these. The immunoSEQ output contained only junctional sequences without quality scores, so filtering could not match that applied to full-length reads. To assign V/J genes and CDR3, sequences were annotated against IMGT germline references using PyIR, a Python wrapper for IgBLAST v1.9. Reads were filtered out if the reads had weak V/J assignments (E-value above 1e-6), no CDR3, stop codons, out-of-frame junctions, or ambiguous translated residues. A V3J clonotype was defined by an identical inferred V gene, J gene, and CDR3 amino acid sequence. Percentage overlap between repertoires was calculated by dividing the number of shared unique clonotypes by the size of the smaller repertoire. Three approaches were used to assess repertoire richness: RTK rarefaction, the Chao1 estimator, and Recon v2.1 estimates of unobserved clonotypes. Generation probabilities were computed with OLGA for all TCRbeta clonotypes obtained by the gDNA method from a few donors. In its TCRdb copy, this immuneACCESS table keeps in-frame sequences only and misses some clones. Where compared with another copy, unresolved V genes explain less than half of these, and the others have no known cause. The V and J calls and clone size were taken over from that table, and D and trimming were inferred from the DNA. This sample has millions of clones in its table, and approximately 94% of those were observed once. 0.85% to 1.3% of the sample rests with the top ten.

Study-wide conclusions, independent of this receptor: Pairwise subsampling led to the expectation that sequencing depth would affect the degree of clonotype sharing among donors. Sampling was restricted to blood, and TCR repertoires in tissue are likely to differ from TCR repertoires in blood. Compared with non-shared clonotypes, clonotypes shared by all four sorted-subset donors had higher generation probabilities. Because the study included a small number of donors, the genetic and exposure-history diversity represented was limited. Across a few donors, 4.5% to 6.5% of naive CD4, approximately 3.6% of naive CD8, 2.3% of memory CD4, and approximately 0.4% of memory CD8 clonotypes were shared. Naive subsets generally had larger estimated clonotype richness than memory subsets. Rarefaction of sorted-subset datasets indicated incomplete sequencing despite the large sequencing depth.

As encoded in the germline V gene, CDR1 is ENHRY while CDR2 is SYGVKD. Inclusive of the bounding cysteine and phenylalanine, the CDR3 is 17 residues long. The read is trimmed to its CDR3 DNA, 51 bases read in frame from base 1. The receptor's source is a young man in good health. The sample taken for sequencing was naive CD8+ T cells sorted from blood. The sample's cell subset or site label, in plain terms: CD45RA+CCR7+. The sequence is built from TRBV10-3 and TRBJ1-4, and 9 junction bases match TRBD1. Here the CDR3 is given as CAVSELGGDRVNEKLFF. The base sequence is TGTGCCGTCAGTGAGTTGGGGGGGGACAGGGTAAACGAAAAACTGTTTTTT.